Reported below is one T cell receptor (beta chain). DNA at approximately 200 ng, about 30,000 T cell genomes, went into sorted-subset replicate PCRs. Libraries were prepared by immunoSEQ multiplex PCR; TCRdb keeps only in-frame clonotypes and omits some of them. The sample contains 2,500,000 or so clones, roughly 92% of which appear only once. Every contributor of samples was a Caucasian grown-up residing in Nashville, Tennessee. This sample stems from a study of shared clonotypes between healthy human individuals. Study in general: The donors, two women and three men, were aged 18 to 49.

The CDR3 loop spans 13 amino acids. Between the trimmed V and J ends, which lost 5 bases and 4 bases, there was a span of 8 bases. Germline V gene sequence: CDR1 SGHAT, CDR2 FQNNGV. Sequenced material: naive CD4+ T cells sorted from blood. Subset of the sample: CD45RA+ positively selected. The rearrangement links TRBV11-2 to TRBJ2-2; unclear D gene. This sequence originates from a man between 18 and 29 years old in good health. CDR3 region: CASSTFSTGELFF. DNA of the CDR3: TGTGCCAGCAGCACCTTTAGCACCGGGGAGCTGTTTTTT.